This entry lists 9 T cell receptor beta chains sequenced from one sample in a study of type 1 regulatory T cells. Each CDR3 protein is one row after TCRdb ran MiXCR on the reads. The sample contains about 60,000 distinct CDR3 sequences, 49% of which appear only once. No antigen has been identified for these receptors. Specimen: cultured non-Tr1 T cells, either the whole culture or a sorted T cell fraction (not recorded which). The receptor source for this set is a human donor in good health.

This clonotype came up a few times. The chain links TRBV3-1 to TRBJ2-5; 8 bases are a match to TRBD1. CDR3 size: 13 residues. J lost 5 bases, V lost 8 bases, and 7 bases had no gene match. Germline-derived CDR1 and CDR2 are LGHDT and YNNKEL (reference sequence). The CDR3 loop reads CASGQGRGETQYF. The CDR3 region has the DNA TGTGCCAGCGGACAGGGTAGGGGGGAGACCCAGTACTTC.

The chain carries TRBV5-1 and TRBJ1-1; TRBD1 aligns across 8 bases. The CDR3 totals 14 residues. Germline V lookup: CDR1 SGHRS, CDR2 YFSETQ. V shed 4 bases and J 0 bases; nucleotides not matched to a gene: 2. The CDR3 DNA is TGCGCCAGCAGCCGACAGGGGTTGAACACTGAAGCTTTCTTT. Translating it yields CASSRQGLNTEAFF. The variable domain in full, with the rest retrieved from reference TRBV5-1 and TRBJ1-1, is KAGVTQTPRYLIKTRGQQVTLSCSPISGHRSVSWYQQTPGQGLQFLFEYFSETQRNKGNFPGRFSGRQFSNSRSEMNVSTLELGDSALYLCASSRQGLNTEAFFGQGTRLTVV.

This clonotype was seen a handful of times. The chain is built from TRBV30 and TRBJ1-5; 8 bases map to TRBD1. Germline CDR1 reads GTSNPN; CDR2 reads SVGIG (reference sequence). The CDR3 is 21 residues long. The trim removed 0 bases at V and 0 bases at J, leaving 19 bases unmatched. The CDR3 nucleotides read TGTGCCTGGAGTGTACTACCGGGGTCGACAGGGGATATAGTTAGCAATCAGCCCCAGCATTTT. This translates into CAWSVLPGSTGDIVSNQPQHF.

The rearrangement links TRBV27 to TRBJ1-6; D might be TRBD1 (5 bases). Germline-derived CDR1 and CDR2 are MNHEY and SMNVEV (reference sequence). The CDR3 sequence is 14 residues long. The V and J ends lost 6 bases and 9 bases respectively, with 15 bases between them. CDR3 sequence (DNA): TGTGCCAGCAGAAGTTACGGGGCGGGTTCACCCCTCCACTTT. Its translation: CASRSYGAGSPLHF.

The genes are TRBV7-8 and TRBJ2-5; possibly TRBD2 for D (6 bases). The CDR3 contains 14 residues. Trimming left V 3 bases short and J 3 bases short, with 11 bases between. Germline CDR1 is SGHVS and CDR2 is FQNEAQ. Here the CDR3 reads CASSFGVAEETQYF. The CDR3 DNA reads as TGTGCCAGCAGCTTCGGCGTAGCGGAAGAGACCCAGTACTTC.

This clonotype has more than one count but fewer than ten. This chain connects TRBV6-1 to TRBJ1-5; D gene ambiguous. Trimming removed 4 bases from V and 5 bases from J, with 18 bases in between. The CDR3 sequence is 16 residues long. CDR1 MNHNS and CDR2 SASEGT come from the germline V gene. This CDR3 is CASSGPPTGKDQPQHF. In DNA, the CDR3 is TGTGCCAGCAGTGGCCCCCCTACTGGGAAAGATCAGCCCCAGCATTTT.

This clonotype showed up just a few times. V is TRBV6-6 and J is TRBJ1-1, with 8 nucleotides matching TRBD1. Germline CDR1 and CDR2: MNHNY and SVGAGI (reference sequence). The trim removed 7 bases at V and 8 bases at J, leaving 9 bases unmatched. The CDR3 has 13 residues. The CDR3 DNA follows: TGTGCCAGCAAAACAAGCCGGACAGGGGAAGCTTTCTTT. Translation: CASKTSRTGEAFF.

With respect to this clonotype: A much larger clonotype is one base distant, so this may be a read error. Given the absence of the conserved phenylalanine or tryptophan at the CDR3 end, a read error is likely. V and J are TRBV7-3 and TRBJ1-6; a possible D gene is TRBD1 (5 bases). The germline V gene encodes CDR1 SGHTA and CDR2 FQGTGA. The CDR3 loop spans 15 amino acids. CDR3 bases: TGCGCCAGCAGCCCGCTAATTCAGGGCAATTCACCCCTCCACATT. This encodes CASSPLIQGNSPLHI.

The V gene is TRBV6-5, the J gene TRBJ2-3, with TRBD1 matching over 9 bases. The CDR3 contains 14 residues. The germline CDR1 and CDR2 sequences are MNHEY and SVGAGI. Trimming removed 6 bases from V and 3 bases from J; junction bases left unmatched: 4. This CDR3 reads CASRLTGGTDTQYF. The DNA of the CDR3 is TGTGCCAGCAGGTTGACAGGGGGAACAGATACGCAGTATTTT.